This T cell receptor beta chain originates from a study of CD8+ T cells in alopecia areata (dated by TCRdb to about 2018). Turning to the overall study: Treated patients were enrolled in an open-label pilot trial of oral tofacitinib, 5 to 10 mg twice daily, for moderate-to-severe alopecia areata. Patients stayed on tofacitinib for 6 to 18 months and then had 6 months of follow-up off drug so that delayed response and recurrence could be assessed. Tofacitinib-treated patients had biopsies at baseline and at 4 and 24 weeks of treatment, with a later scalp biopsy in several patients. RNA came from the PAXgene miRNA kit for fixed scalp, the miRNeasy kit for PBMCs, and the RNeasy kit for mouse skin. On the human side, TCRbeta sequencing was run on scalp tissue and on sorted CD4+ and CD8+ peripheral blood T cells from healthy controls and from alopecia areata patients with either patchy or totalis/universalis disease. The SALT score, which quantifies the percentage of affected scalp surface area, was used to measure disease severity in treated patients. To study T cell clonal expansion in alopecia areata, the researchers applied high-throughput TCRbeta sequencing to both the C3H/HeJ mouse model and human patients. Scalp clonality was compared among normal scalp (n=4), patchy alopecia areata scalp (n=8), and alopecia totalis/universalis scalp (n=8). TCRbeta CDR3 regions were amplified by immunoSEQ multiplex PCR using 35 Vbeta forward and 13 Jbeta reverse primers.

Library preparation employed the immunoSEQ multiplex PCR assay. To provide template for TCR sequencing, every sample had RNA extracted and reverse transcribed into cDNA. First-strand cDNA was synthesized with SuperScript III using a 2:1 mix of oligo-dT and random hexamers. Amplification bias was assessed with a synthetic immune receptor repertoire, and residual bias was removed computationally. In the source study's methods: Raw reads were preprocessed to remove errors, and CDR3 was defined by IMGT conventions from the conserved cysteine to phenylalanine. Clonality was computed by normalizing Shannon entropy by log2 of the number of productive unique TCRs and subtracting the result from 1. Whether scalp clones were CD4 or CD8 was inferred by matching scalp TCRbeta sequences against CD4 and CD8 repertoires sorted from blood. The table was pulled from immuneACCESS by TCRdb, which kept in-frame rearrangements only. Such tables lose some clones; where checked, under half of the loss comes from unresolved V genes, and the rest has no known cause. That table furnishes V, J and clone size, whereas the DNA furnished D and trimming. This sample holds 150,000 to 200,000 clones; 51% were observed only once. The biggest ten clones account for 10% of the sample.

Inclusive of the bounding cysteine and phenylalanine, the CDR3 is 12 residues long. Only the CDR3 portion is preserved as DNA: 36 bases, with reading frame beginning at the first base. CDR1 and CDR2, looked up from the germline V gene, are MGHDK and SYGVNS. V is shortened by 2 bases, J by 3 bases, and the region joining them spans 5 bases. A word on this clone: Its antigen is still unknown. Base qualities are missing; no much larger clone stands one base away.

The full study reports these points: During tofacitinib treatment, many expanded lesional clones stuck around in both scalp and blood, and this persistence may partly explain why relapse happens after treatment is stopped. With tofacitinib, both scalp clonality and the number of expanded CD8+ clones among the top 100 scalp clones went down significantly. Lesional scalp, especially in alopecia totalis/universalis, showed higher clonality and more expanded CD8+ clones than normal scalp, suggesting antigenic drive. Because the treated cohort was small and had just a single nonresponder, larger studies are needed to establish links between baseline CD8+ expansion and response. Shared TCR sequences between patients were less evident than in mice, which may be partly attributable to HLA diversity in the patient population. Unlike mouse skin, where gammadelta T cells dominate, normal human skin contains resident alphabeta T cells that get sequenced too, which complicates analysis of the scalp TCR repertoire.

What this sample's treatment or condition label stands for: oral pan-JAK inhibitor, 5-10 mg twice daily. Lesional scalp punch biopsies and peripheral blood were obtained from alopecia areata patients. PBMCs were separated by density centrifugation and stained for CD3, CD4 and CD8, after which CD4+ and CD8+ T cells were sorted on a FACSAria. The sequence came from a human donor with alopecia areata. This sample comprised CD8+ T cells sorted from blood, obtained around week 54, from a patient treated with tofacitinib. The sequence links TRBV25-1 to TRBJ2-7; a confident D gene designation cannot be given. The DNA sequence follows: TGTGCCAGCAGTGAAGGCTTCTACGAGCAGTACTTC. This sequence encodes CASSEGFYEQYF.